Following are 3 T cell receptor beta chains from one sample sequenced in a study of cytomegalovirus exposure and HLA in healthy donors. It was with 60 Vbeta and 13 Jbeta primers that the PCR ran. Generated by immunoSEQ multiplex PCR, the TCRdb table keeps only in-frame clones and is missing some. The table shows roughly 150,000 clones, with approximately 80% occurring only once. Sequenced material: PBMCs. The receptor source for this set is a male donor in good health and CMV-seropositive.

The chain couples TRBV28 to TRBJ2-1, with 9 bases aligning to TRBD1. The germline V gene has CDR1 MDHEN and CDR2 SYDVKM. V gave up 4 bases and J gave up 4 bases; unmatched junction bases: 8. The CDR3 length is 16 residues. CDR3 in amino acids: CASSSPTGGAYNEQFF. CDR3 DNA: TGTGCCAGCAGTTCACCCACAGGGGGCGCTTACAATGAGCAGTTCTTC.

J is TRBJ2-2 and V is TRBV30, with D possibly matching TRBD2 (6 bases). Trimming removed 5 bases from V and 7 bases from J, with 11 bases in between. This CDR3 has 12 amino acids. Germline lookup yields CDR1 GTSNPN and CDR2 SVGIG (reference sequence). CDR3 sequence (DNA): TGTGCCTGGGGGGACTCGGTCGGGGAGCTGTTTTTT. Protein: CAWGDSVGELFF.

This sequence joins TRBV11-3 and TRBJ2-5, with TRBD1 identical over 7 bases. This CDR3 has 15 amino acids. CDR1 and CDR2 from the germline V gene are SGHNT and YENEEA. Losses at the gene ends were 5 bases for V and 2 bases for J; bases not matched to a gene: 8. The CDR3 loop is CASSTGQASQETQYF. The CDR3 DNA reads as TGTGCCAGCAGCACCGGACAGGCCTCTCAAGAGACCCAGTACTTC.